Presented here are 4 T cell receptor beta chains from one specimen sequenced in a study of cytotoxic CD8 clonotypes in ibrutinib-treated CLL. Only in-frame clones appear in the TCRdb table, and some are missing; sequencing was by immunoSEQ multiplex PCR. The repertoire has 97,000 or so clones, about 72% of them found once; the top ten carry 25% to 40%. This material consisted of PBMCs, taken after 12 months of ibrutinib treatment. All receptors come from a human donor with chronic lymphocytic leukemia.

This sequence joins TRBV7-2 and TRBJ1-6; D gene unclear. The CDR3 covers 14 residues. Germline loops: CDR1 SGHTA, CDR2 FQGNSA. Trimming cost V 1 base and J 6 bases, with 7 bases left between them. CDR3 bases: TGTGCCAGCAGCTTAGGCACTCTTAATTCACCCCTCCACTTT. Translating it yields CASSLGTLNSPLHF. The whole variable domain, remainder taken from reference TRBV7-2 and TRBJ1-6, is GAGVSQSPSNKVTEKGKDVELRCDPISGHTALYWYRQSLGQGLEFLIYFQGNSAPDKSGLPSDRFSAERTGGSVSTLTIQRTQQEDSAVYLCASSLGTLNSPLHFGNGTRLTVT.

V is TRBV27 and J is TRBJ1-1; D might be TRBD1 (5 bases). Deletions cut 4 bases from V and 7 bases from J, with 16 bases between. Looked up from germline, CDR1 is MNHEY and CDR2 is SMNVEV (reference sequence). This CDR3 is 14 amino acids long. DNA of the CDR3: TGTGCCAGCAGTTCTAGATATGACAGAGATGAAGCTTTCTTT. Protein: CASSSRYDRDEAFF.

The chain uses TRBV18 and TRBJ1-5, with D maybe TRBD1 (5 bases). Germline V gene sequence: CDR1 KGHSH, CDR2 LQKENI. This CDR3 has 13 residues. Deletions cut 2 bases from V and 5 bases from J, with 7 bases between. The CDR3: CASSPSRDQPQHF. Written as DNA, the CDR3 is TGTGCCAGCTCACCATCCAGGGATCAGCCCCAGCATTTT.

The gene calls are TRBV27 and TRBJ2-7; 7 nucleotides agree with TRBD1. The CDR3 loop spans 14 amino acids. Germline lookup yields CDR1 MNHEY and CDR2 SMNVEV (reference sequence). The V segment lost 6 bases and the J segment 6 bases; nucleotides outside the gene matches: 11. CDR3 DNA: TGTGCCAGCAGGGGTAGACAGGGCTCGGTCGAGCAGTACTTC. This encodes CASRGRQGSVEQYF.